Following are 21 T cell receptor beta chains from one sample sequenced in a study of CD8 T cells in ankylosing spondylitis. TCRdb recomputed calls from the 5' RACE reads with MiXCR, one row per CDR3 protein. The sample consists of under 300,000 distinct CDR3 sequences, about 10% of them appearing once. Source material: blood, either unsorted or a sorted T cell fraction (not recorded which). The receptors were gathered from a male donor with ankylosing spondylitis or in good health (not recorded which).

This clonotype was seen repeatedly, ten times or more. The J gene is TRBJ2-1, the V gene TRBV11-2, with D possibly matching TRBD1 (6 bases). The germline V gene encodes CDR1 SGHAT and CDR2 FQNNGV. Trimming stripped 10 bases from V and 5 bases from J, with 12 bases between. This CDR3 spans 12 amino acids. CDR3 in amino acids: CATSQGDNEQFF. The CDR3 region has the DNA TGTGCCACCTCACAGGGTGACAATGAGCAGTTCTTC.

This clonotype came up many times. The DNA for the CDR3 is TGTGCCAGCAGCGGTTCGGCGGAGACCCAGTACTTC. Translation gives CASSGSAETQYF. The V gene is TRBV9, the J gene TRBJ2-5; D is unresolved. Trimming pared 3 bases from V and 5 bases from J, leaving 8 bases between. CDR1 is SGDLS and CDR2 is YYNGEE in the germline V gene. The CDR3 loop spans 12 amino acids. The variable domain in full, completed from reference TRBV9 and TRBJ2-5, reads DSGVTQTPKHLITATGQRVTLRCSPRSGDLSVYWYQQSLDQGLQFLIQYYNGEERAKGNILERFSAQQFPDLHSELNLSSLELGDSALYFCASSGSAETQYFGPGTRLLVL.

This clonotype was observed a single time. This sequence may be a read error, since a much larger clone differs from it by one base. V usage is TRBV27 and J usage is TRBJ2-3, with D uncertain. The CDR3 covers 15 residues. Per the germline V gene, CDR1 is MNHEY and CDR2 is SMNVEV (reference sequence). CDR3 DNA: TGTGTCAGCAGCCAAAAGCAATCTGGCACAGATACGCAGTATTTT. Its translation: CVSSQKQSGTDTQYF.

This clonotype was seen many times. The V gene is TRBV7-8, the J gene TRBJ2-7; TRBD1 or TRBD2 may be the D gene (6 bases each). The CDR3 is made up of 14 amino acids. Trimming removed 6 bases from V and 4 bases from J, with 16 bases in between. CDR1 and CDR2 from the germline V gene are SGHVS and FQNEAQ. The CDR3 bases are TGTGCCAGCAGGAGGGGGGTAACCTCTTACGAGCAGTACTTC. As protein: CASRRGVTSYEQYF.

This clonotype was observed a handful of times. The V gene is TRBV7-2, the J gene TRBJ2-2, with 7 bases lining up with TRBD2. CDR1 and CDR2 from the germline V gene are SGHTA and FQGNSA. The CDR3 extends over 13 amino acids. Trimming cost V 4 bases and J 6 bases; bases outside gene matches: 2. In nucleotides, the CDR3 is TGTGCCAGCAGCTGGCGGGAGTCCGGGGAGCTGTTTTTT. It specifies CASSWRESGELFF.

This clonotype was detected many times. The chain links TRBV12-3 or TRBV12-4 to TRBJ2-5; 7 nucleotides line up with TRBD1. CDR3 length: 12 residues. The ends lost 8 bases at V and 3 bases at J; junction bases unmatched: 3. As DNA, the CDR3 is TGTGCCAGCGAAGGGACAGAAGAGACCCAGTACTTC. It is translated as CASEGTEETQYF.

The chain joins TRBV12-3 or TRBV12-4 to TRBJ2-2; TRBD2 matches at 8 bases. Trimming removed 3 bases from V and 5 bases from J; junction bases left unmatched: 11. CDR3 size: 17 residues. CDR3 coding DNA: TGTGCCAGCAGTTTCCGGGGACTAGTGGGTCGGACCGGGGAGCTGTTTTTT. Protein product: CASSFRGLVGRTGELFF.

This clonotype was observed a handful of times. This chain connects TRBV6-2 or TRBV6-3 to TRBJ1-2; 8 bases agree with TRBD1. With V trimmed by 1 base and J by 0 bases, 1 base remained unmatched. This CDR3 is built from 15 residues. In germline, CDR1 is MNHEY, CDR2 SVGEGT. Here the CDR3 reads CASSYLGQANYGYTF. CDR3 nucleotides: TGTGCCAGCAGTTACTTGGGACAGGCTAACTATGGCTACACCTTC.

This clonotype was observed many times. The genes are TRBV20-1 and TRBJ2-7; D is tentatively TRBD1 or TRBD2 (6 bases each). The CDR3 is made up of 14 amino acids. The V and J ends lost 1 base and 2 bases respectively, with 12 bases between them. CDR1 is DFQATT and CDR2 is SNEGSKA in the germline V gene (reference sequence). CDR3 bases: TGCAGTGCTAGAGCAACTAGGGGGGCCTACGAGCAGTACTTC. Protein product: CSARATRGAYEQYF.

This clonotype was counted at least ten times. V usage is TRBV27 and J usage is TRBJ1-4; D may be TRBD1 (6 bases). Per germline, CDR1 MNHEY and CDR2 SMNVEV (reference sequence). Trimming shortened V by 5 bases and J by 10 bases, and 17 bases separated the two germline ends. The CDR3 is 14 residues long. The CDR3 DNA reads as TGTGCCAGCAGTCCGAGGGGGGTTGGAGGAAAACTGTTTTTT. It is translated as CASSPRGVGGKLFF.

In its sample, this clonotype was seen many times. CDR3 in DNA: TGCAGTGCTAGGTCAGGGGAAGGTACAGATACGCAGTATTTT. Its translation: CSARSGEGTDTQYF. The gene calls are TRBV20-1 and TRBJ2-3, with a possible D match to TRBD1 (6 bases). There are 14 residues in the CDR3. With 3 bases removed from V and 3 bases from J, the gap between germline ends came to 13 bases. The germline V gene has CDR1 DFQATT and CDR2 SNEGSKA (reference sequence).

The J gene is TRBJ2-3, the V gene TRBV6-5; tentative D call: TRBD1 (5 bases). V was pared by 6 bases and J by 4 bases, with 11 bases between. Germline-derived CDR1 and CDR2 are MNHEY and SVGAGI. The CDR3 is made up of 13 amino acids. The DNA for the CDR3 is TGTGCCAGCAGGAGGATGGGGCCAGATACGCAGTATTTT. It encodes CASRRMGPDTQYF.

This clonotype was seen at least ten times. V is TRBV9 and J is TRBJ2-5; no definite D call. Looked up from germline, CDR1 is SGDLS and CDR2 is YYNGEE. V lost 0 bases and J 4 bases, leaving 10 bases between the germline ends. CDR3 length: 14 residues. The CDR3 nucleotides are TGTGCCAGCAGCGTAGAACCAGCGCTAGAGACCCAGTACTTC. Amino acid sequence: CASSVEPALETQYF. The variable domain in full, completed from reference TRBV9 and TRBJ2-5, reads DSGVTQTPKHLITATGQRVTLRCSPRSGDLSVYWYQQSLDQGLQFLIQYYNGEERAKGNILERFSAQQFPDLHSELNLSSLELGDSALYFCASSVEPALETQYFGPGTRLLVL.

In this sample, this clonotype turned up many times. V usage is TRBV5-1 and J usage is TRBJ1-4; 8 bases align to TRBD1. This CDR3 contains 14 residues. The junction had 6 bases not matched to a gene; V was cut back by 3 bases and J by 8 bases. Germline values: CDR1 SGHRS, CDR2 YFSETQ. CDR3 sequence: CASSSTGGREKLFF. The CDR3 DNA reads TGCGCCAGCAGCTCCACAGGGGGGCGAGAAAAACTGTTTTTT.

This clonotype occurred many times. This chain uses TRBV3-1 with TRBJ2-1, with 11 bases fitting TRBD2. V shed 5 bases and J 2 bases; nucleotides not matched to a gene: 5. The germline gives CDR1 LGHDT, CDR2 YNNKEL (reference sequence). The CDR3 extends over 16 amino acids. The CDR3 region has the DNA TGTGCCAGCAGCACGGGACTAGCGGAGCCCTACAATGAGCAGTTCTTC. It encodes CASSTGLAEPYNEQFF.

About this clonotype: A much larger clone differs by one base, so this may be a read error. The CDR3 DNA is TGTGCCAGCAGCCCAAGGGGTCACTCCTACAATGAGCAGTTCTTC. It yields the protein CASSPRGHSYNEQFF. The chain joins TRBV15 to TRBJ2-1; a weak D match, TRBD1 (5 bases). The CDR3 sequence is 15 residues long. Germline-derived CDR1 and CDR2 are LNHNV and YYDKDF (reference sequence).

This sequence joins TRBV6-6 and TRBJ1-5, with D unclear. Germline CDR1 and CDR2: MNHNY and SVGAGI (reference sequence). V was trimmed by 5 bases and J by 5 bases, leaving 10 bases between them. This CDR3 is 13 amino acids long. The CDR3 region is CASSRLSDQPQHF. DNA for the CDR3: TGTGCCAGCAGTCGCCTCTCGGATCAGCCCCAGCATTTT.

This clonotype was recorded at least ten times. The rearrangement joins TRBV5-1 to TRBJ2-1; D not certain. Germline V gene data show CDR1 as SGHRS and CDR2 as YFSETQ. Deletions cut 0 bases from V and 8 bases from J, with 12 bases between. The CDR3 extends over 14 amino acids. The CDR3 loop is CASSLAAGNHEQFF. As DNA, the CDR3 is TGCGCCAGCAGCTTGGCGGCTGGGAACCATGAGCAGTTCTTC.

The chain recombines TRBV10-3 with TRBJ2-3, with D perhaps being TRBD1 or TRBD2 (6 bases each). Germline CDR1 reads ENHRY; CDR2 reads SYGVKD. The CDR3 is 14 amino acids. With 8 bases removed from V and 2 bases from J, the gap between germline ends came to 14 bases. The CDR3 nucleotides read TGTGCCATCCGTGGGGGGCAGGTCACAGATACGCAGTATTTT. It specifies CAIRGGQVTDTQYF.

This chain links TRBV29-1 with TRBJ1-1, with unresolved D. CDR1 and CDR2 (germline): SQVTM, ANQGSEA. V dropped 4 bases and J dropped 6 bases, with 6 bases sitting between them. The CDR3 extends over 10 amino acids. The CDR3 DNA is TGCAGCGTTGTGGTCTCTGAAGCTTTCTTT. Translating it yields CSVVVSEAFF. Complete variable domain (other parts from reference TRBV29-1 and TRBJ1-1): SAVISQKPSRDICQRGTSLTIQCQVDSQVTMMFWYRQQPGQSLTLIATANQGSEATYESGFVIDKFPISRPNLTFSTLTVSNMSPEDSSIYLCSVVVSEAFFGQGTRLTVV.

Points on this clonotype: This may be a read error: a much more frequent sequence differs by one nucleotide. J is TRBJ2-1 and V is TRBV10-3; D may be TRBD2 (6 bases). The CDR3 is 15 residues long. Germline V gives CDR1 ENHRY, CDR2 SYGVKD. DNA for the CDR3: TGTGTCATCTCCGGGACTCCTGCCTCCTACAATGAGCAGTTCTTC. Its protein is CVISGTPASYNEQFF.